This T cell receptor beta chain was retrieved from a study of shared clonotypes between healthy human individuals. General observations from the study: Clonotype sharing among donors likely depends on sequencing depth.

About this clone itself: The target antigen is unknown.

Some clones are missing from TCRdb's copy, which holds only in-frame ones; the method was immunoSEQ multiplex PCR. The sample has 780,000 or so clones, around 77% seen once. Germline lookup yields CDR1 SGHTA and CDR2 FQGNSA. CDR3 length: 13 amino acids. V was clipped by 4 bases and J by 3 bases; unmatched bases: 0. J is TRBJ1-1 and V is TRBV7-2; TRBD1 matches at 9 bases. The sequence was obtained from a woman in her twenties or thirties in good health. Sequenced material: memory CD4+ T cells sorted from blood. Subset indicated: CD45RA-negative fraction. CDR3 bases: TGTGCCAGCAGCTGGACAGGGGACACTGAAGCTTTCTTT. It specifies CASSWTGDTEAFF.